This TCR beta chain was sequenced for a study of CD8 T cells in Susac syndrome. The CDR3 extends over 15 amino acids. CDR1 and CDR2 from the germline V gene are MNHNY and SVGAGI (reference sequence). V was pared by 11 bases and J by 1 base, with 15 bases between. The RNA, roughly 0.5 to 1 ug, was put through reverse transcription using random hexamers. TCRdb redid the calling of the immunoSEQ multiplex PCR reads with MiXCR, one entry per CDR3 protein. Altogether a few hundred thousand distinct CDR3 sequences are present, more than 85% being singletons, with the ten largest covering around 0.08%. The source material was CD4+ T cells from PBMCs. The receptor was derived from a human donor with multiple sclerosis. This chain links TRBV6-6 with TRBJ2-6; perhaps TRBD1 as D (5 bases). The CDR3 sequence is CASQGRTSGANVLTF. CDR3 bases: TGTGCCTCCCAAGGTCGGACATCTGGGGCCAACGTCCTGACTTTC.